The 29 T cell receptor beta chains reported below all come from one sample, sequenced in a study of Ad26.COV2.S vaccination and SARS-CoV-2 variants. The method was immunoSEQ multiplex PCR; TCRdb's version includes in-frame clones alone and lacks a portion of them. The table includes 440,000 or so clones, about 92% detected once. Treatment given: around 19 received Ad26.COV2.S at low or high dose, single or two shots; roughly 5 received placebo; per-sample allocation not given. The samples were gathered on day 63 after the first injection of vaccine or placebo. The sample consisted of peripheral blood, taken in a trial of Ad26.COV2.S vaccine versus placebo. These receptors all come from a person between 18 and 60 years old who received the Ad26.COV2.S COVID-19 vaccine or a placebo.

Note on this clone: The same CDR3 arises from other DNA sequences in this sample as well. The rearrangement links TRBV30 to TRBJ1-5; D is uncertain. This CDR3 region has 13 residues. V lost 1 base, J lost 2 bases, and 6 bases lay in between. Germline CDR1 GTSNPN, CDR2 SVGIG (reference sequence). The CDR3 region has the DNA TGTGCCTGGAGTGGTGGGGGCAATCAGCCCCAGCATTTT. It specifies CAWSGGGNQPQHF.

This clone came up a few times. In nucleotides, the CDR3 is TGTGCCAGCAGCTTATTGAGCAGGATGGACACCATATATTTT. This translates into CASSLLSRMDTIYF. The genes are TRBV7-9 and TRBJ1-3; no clear D gene. The length of the CDR3 is 14 residues. CDR1 is SEHNR and CDR2 is FQNEAQ in the germline V gene (reference sequence). Trimming left V 2 bases short and J 8 bases short, with 13 bases between.

V is TRBV27 and J is TRBJ1-5; D unresolved. Germline loops: CDR1 MNHEY, CDR2 SMNVEV (reference sequence). V was trimmed by 3 bases and J by 4 bases, leaving 7 bases between them. This CDR3 contains 13 residues. CDR3 nucleotides: TGTGCCAGCAGTTTTGGAGGAAATCAGCCCCAGCATTTT. It yields the protein CASSFGGNQPQHF.

The gene calls are TRBV3-1 (or the pseudogene TRBV3-2) and TRBJ2-2; the D gene is possibly TRBD2 (6 bases). Deletions cut 1 base from V and 8 bases from J, with 14 bases between. This CDR3 region has 15 residues. Germline V gene sequence: CDR1 LGHDT, CDR2 YNNKEL (reference sequence). The CDR3: CASSQGGGLTGELFF. CDR3 DNA sequence: TGTGCCAGCAGCCAAGGTGGGGGGTTAACTGGGGAGCTGTTTTTT.

A single count supports this clone. The V and J genes are TRBV4-3 and TRBJ1-5, with a weak D call TRBD1 (6 bases). Germline V CDR1 and CDR2: LGHNA, YSLEER. V was pared by 2 bases and J by 4 bases, with 18 bases between. The CDR3 runs 17 residues. The CDR3 is CASSQTVKTGRNQPQHF. CDR3 nucleotides: TGCGCCAGCAGCCAAACCGTGAAGACAGGCCGAAATCAGCCCCAGCATTTT.

The chain has TRBV10-2 and TRBJ2-1; D is unclear. The CDR3 spans 16 residues. Trimming left V 2 bases short and J 9 bases short, with 20 bases between. Germline V CDR1 and CDR2: WSHSY, SAAADI. The CDR3: CASSEGDLVGFGEQFF. DNA for the CDR3: TGCGCCAGCAGTGAGGGTGACCTGGTGGGGTTTGGTGAGCAGTTCTTC.

V usage is TRBV2 and J usage is TRBJ2-5; 11 bases are a match to TRBD2. Trimming cost V 1 base and J 5 bases; bases outside gene matches: 9. In germline, CDR1 is SNHLY, CDR2 FYNNEI. The CDR3 length is 17 residues. The CDR3 loop is CASSEGLAGGRRETQYF. In DNA form, the CDR3 reads TGTGCCAGCAGTGAAGGGCTAGCGGGGGGCCGAAGGGAGACCCAGTACTTC. Full variable domain (rest looked up from reference TRBV2 and TRBJ2-5): EPEVTQTPSHQVTQMGQEVILRCVPISNHLYFYWYRQILGQKVEFLVSFYNNEISEKSEIFDDQFSVERPDGSNFTLKIRSTKLEDSAMYFCASSEGLAGGRRETQYFGPGTRLLVL.

CDR3 region: CASTRTFGNIRYTF. CDR3 DNA sequence: TGTGCCAGCACTAGGACTTTTGGGAATATACGCTACACCTTC. The gene calls are TRBV6-5 and TRBJ1-2, with no clear D. The length of the CDR3 is 14 residues. V was pared by 7 bases and J by 9 bases, with 21 bases between. The germline gives CDR1 MNHEY, CDR2 SVGAGI.

The V gene is TRBV6-6, the J gene TRBJ2-1, with 9 nucleotides matching TRBD1. The CDR3 spans 16 residues. The V segment lost 6 bases and the J segment 6 bases; nucleotides outside the gene matches: 12. Per the germline V gene, CDR1 is MNHNY and CDR2 is SVGAGI (reference sequence). The CDR3 DNA reads TGTGCCAGCAGCGACCCAACAGGGGGCGGACGCAATGAGCAGTTCTTC. This sequence encodes CASSDPTGGGRNEQFF.

This clone was seen just once. This rearrangement joins TRBV7-8 to TRBJ2-1; weak D call: TRBD2 (6 bases). V shed 1 base and J shed 3 bases, with 13 bases lying between them. Germline V gives CDR1 SGHVS, CDR2 FQNEAQ. The CDR3 covers 16 residues. The CDR3 here is CASSLVAGGVYNEQFF. The CDR3 coding sequence is TGTGCCAGCAGCTTAGTCGCCGGGGGAGTCTACAATGAGCAGTTCTTC. The full variable domain, with the rest looked up from reference TRBV7-8 and TRBJ2-1, is GAGVSQSPRYKVAKRGQDVALRCDPISGHVSLFWYQQALGQGPEFLTYFQNEAQLDKSGLPSDRFFAERPEGSVSTLKIQRTQQEDSAVYLCASSLVAGGVYNEQFFGPGTRLTVL.

This chain connects TRBV27 to TRBJ1-1; the D is unclear. CDR3 length: 16 residues. V shed 6 bases and J shed 0 bases, with 17 bases lying between them. Germline-derived CDR1 and CDR2 are MNHEY and SMNVEV (reference sequence). Here the CDR3 DNA reads TGTGCCAGCAGGTCAGTCTTACGGGGATTGAACACTGAAGCTTTCTTT. Its protein product is CASRSVLRGLNTEAFF.

The gene calls are TRBV19 and TRBJ2-7, with a possible D match to TRBD2 (6 bases). V shed 7 bases and J shed 1 base, with 14 bases lying between them. The V gene's germline CDR1 is LNHDA and CDR2 SQIVND (reference sequence). The CDR3 contains 14 residues. CDR3 nucleotides: TGTGCCAGTAATGCGGGACTTCTATCCTACGAGCAGTACTTC. This encodes CASNAGLLSYEQYF.

This rearrangement joins TRBV4-1 to TRBJ1-3, with D possibly matching TRBD1 (6 bases). CDR3 length equals 14 residues. Germline CDR1 is MGHRA and CDR2 is YSYEKL. Trimming cost V 4 bases and J 1 base, with 8 bases left between them. The CDR3 DNA reads as TGCGCCAGCAGCCGACAGGTGTCTGGAAACACCATATATTTT. It is translated as CASSRQVSGNTIYF.

The CDR3 nucleotides read TGTGCCAGCAGCAATCAGGGGGCTTCCTACGAGCAGTACTTC. Its protein product is CASSNQGASYEQYF. This chain uses TRBV3-1 (or the pseudogene TRBV3-2) with TRBJ2-7, with 8 positions matching TRBD1. This CDR3 region has 14 residues. V lost 5 bases to trimming and J lost 1 base; unmatched junction nucleotides: 4. Germline lookup yields CDR1 LGHDT and CDR2 YNNKEL (reference sequence).

The CDR3 spells CASRLPQPQHF. CDR3 sequence (DNA): TGTGCAAGTCGCTTACCCCAGCCCCAGCATTTT. The chain is built from TRBV12-2 and TRBJ1-5. TRBV12-2 represents a pseudogene. This CDR3 is 11 amino acids long.

This sequence joins TRBV3-1 (or the pseudogene TRBV3-2) and TRBJ2-5; TRBD1 matches 10 bases. Germline V gene data show CDR1 as LGHDT and CDR2 as YNNKEL (reference sequence). Trimming at V came to 4 bases and at J to 3 bases, leaving 11 bases not matched to a gene. There are 17 residues in the CDR3. The CDR3 protein is CASSRVSGGTGEETQYF. CDR3 coding DNA: TGTGCCAGCAGCCGAGTAAGTGGTGGGACAGGGGAAGAGACCCAGTACTTC.

The chain couples TRBV10-3 to TRBJ1-1; no clear D. The CDR3 sequence is 14 residues long. Germline CDR1 and CDR2: ENHRY and SYGVKD. The V end lost 5 bases, the J end lost 4 bases, and 14 bases lay between the germline ends. The CDR3 DNA reads TGTGCCATCAGTTGGGCCCCGAGGGCCACTGAAGCTTTCTTT. Its protein product is CAISWAPRATEAFF.

V gene TRBV5-1 combines with J gene TRBJ2-7; tentatively, D is TRBD2 (5 bases). The CDR3 runs 15 residues. Trimming cost V 0 bases and J 3 bases, with 13 bases left between them. Germline CDR1 SGHRS, CDR2 YFSETQ. CDR3 in DNA: TGCGCCAGCAGCTTGGATTTCGGCGGACTCTACGAGCAGTACTTC. Protein sequence: CASSLDFGGLYEQYF.

The V call is TRBV19, the J call TRBJ1-6; tentative D call: TRBD1 (5 bases). V was cut by 9 bases and J by 0 bases, with 12 bases left in between. CDR1 is LNHDA and CDR2 is SQIVND in the germline V gene (reference sequence). The CDR3 covers 15 residues. The DNA of the CDR3 is TGTGCCAGCAACTGGGGGGGCTCCTATAATTCACCCCTCCACTTT. Protein sequence: CASNWGGSYNSPLHF. Filled out from reference TRBV19 and TRBJ1-6, the complete variable domain reads DGGITQSPKYLFRKEGQNVTLSCEQNLNHDAMYWYRQDPGQGLRLIYYSQIVNDFQKGDIAEGYSVSREKKESFPLTVTSAQKNPTAFYLCASNWGGSYNSPLHFGNGTRLTVT.

About this clone itself: The sample holds other DNA sequences that translate to the same CDR3. The V and J genes are TRBV15 and TRBJ2-7; D unresolved. Germline-derived CDR1 and CDR2 are LNHNV and YYDKDF (reference sequence). V was clipped by 1 base and J by 3 bases, with 4 bases between them. This CDR3 spans 12 amino acids. In nucleotides, the CDR3 is TGTGCCACCAGCAGAGGAGACTACGAGCAGTACTTC. Protein: CATSRGDYEQYF.

This chain uses TRBV25-1 with TRBJ1-2; no clear D gene. CDR1 is MGHDK, CDR2 SYGVNS, per germline. This CDR3 comprises 12 residues. Trimming removed 7 bases at V and 5 bases at J, with 11 bases between. The DNA for the CDR3 is TGTGCCAGCACCGGGGATGATTATGGCTACACCTTC. Protein product: CASTGDDYGYTF.

The chain carries TRBV24-1 and TRBJ1-4; 7 nucleotides match TRBD1. This CDR3 comprises 15 residues. Germline trimming cut 9 bases from V and 0 bases from J; bases unmatched to any gene: 6. Per the germline V gene, CDR1 is KGHDR and CDR2 is SFDVKD. CDR3 DNA: TGTGCCACCGGGACAGCACGAACAACTAATGAAAAACTGTTTTTT. Translation: CATGTARTTNEKLFF.

The gene calls are TRBV15 and TRBJ2-7, with 8 bases aligning to TRBD1. This CDR3 spans 14 amino acids. Germline lookup yields CDR1 LNHNV and CDR2 YYDKDF (reference sequence). The ends lost 5 bases at V and 5 bases at J; junction bases unmatched: 8. The CDR3 reads CATSGRQGTDEQYF. The CDR3 DNA follows: TGTGCCACCAGCGGACGACAGGGGACAGACGAGCAGTACTTC.

V gene TRBV5-4 combines with J gene TRBJ1-4; D uncertain. CDR1 is SGHNT, CDR2 YYREEE, per germline (reference sequence). This CDR3 is built from 14 residues. V was clipped by 2 bases and J by 0 bases, with 5 bases between them. CDR3 amino acids: CASSLGATNEKLFF. The DNA for the CDR3 is TGTGCCAGCAGCTTAGGTGCAACTAATGAAAAACTGTTTTTT.

This rearrangement joins TRBV27 to TRBJ2-7; the match to TRBD2 covers 8 bases. Germline CDR1 is MNHEY and CDR2 is SMNVEV (reference sequence). CDR3 size: 15 residues. V lost 0 bases, J lost 3 bases, and 4 bases stayed unmatched. The CDR3 sequence is CASSLSELAVYEQYF. The CDR3 region has the DNA TGTGCCAGCAGTTTATCTGAACTAGCGGTCTACGAGCAGTACTTC.

The chain joins TRBV28 to TRBJ1-1; possible D gene TRBD1, 5 bases. This CDR3 spans 16 amino acids. The V gene lost 6 bases and the J gene lost 0 bases, with 17 bases spanning the gap. Germline values: CDR1 MDHEN, CDR2 SYDVKM. The CDR3: CASRDWEGTMNTEAFF. The CDR3 bases are TGTGCCAGCAGGGACTGGGAAGGGACCATGAACACTGAAGCTTTCTTT.

The CDR3 loop is CASSPTFGALQYF. The CDR3 DNA sequence: TGTGCCAGCAGTCCGACCTTTGGGGCCTTACAGTACTTC. V gene TRBV27 combines with J gene TRBJ2-7, with D perhaps matching TRBD1 (5 bases). This CDR3 has 13 amino acids. The germline V gene encodes CDR1 MNHEY and CDR2 SMNVEV (reference sequence). The V end was cut by 5 bases, the J end by 10 bases, with 18 bases between.

The table lists this clone with a count of one. V and J are TRBV6-5 and TRBJ1-2; possibly TRBD1 for D (5 bases). CDR1 MNHEY and CDR2 SVGAGI come from the germline V gene. The CDR3 length is 15 residues. Trimming stripped 5 bases from V and 6 bases from J, with 19 bases between. CDR3 amino acids: CASSLKPLRGNGYTF. The CDR3 DNA follows: TGTGCCAGCAGTCTTAAGCCTCTCCGGGGCAATGGCTACACCTTC.

V and J are TRBV7-8 and TRBJ2-5; D is unclear. Trimming took off 0 bases at V and 8 bases at J, with 7 bases between the two ends. In germline, CDR1 is SGHVS, CDR2 FQNEAQ. The CDR3 spans 12 residues. CDR3 sequence reads: CASSLADGTQYF. In DNA, the CDR3 is TGTGCCAGCAGCTTAGCGGACGGAACCCAGTACTTC.